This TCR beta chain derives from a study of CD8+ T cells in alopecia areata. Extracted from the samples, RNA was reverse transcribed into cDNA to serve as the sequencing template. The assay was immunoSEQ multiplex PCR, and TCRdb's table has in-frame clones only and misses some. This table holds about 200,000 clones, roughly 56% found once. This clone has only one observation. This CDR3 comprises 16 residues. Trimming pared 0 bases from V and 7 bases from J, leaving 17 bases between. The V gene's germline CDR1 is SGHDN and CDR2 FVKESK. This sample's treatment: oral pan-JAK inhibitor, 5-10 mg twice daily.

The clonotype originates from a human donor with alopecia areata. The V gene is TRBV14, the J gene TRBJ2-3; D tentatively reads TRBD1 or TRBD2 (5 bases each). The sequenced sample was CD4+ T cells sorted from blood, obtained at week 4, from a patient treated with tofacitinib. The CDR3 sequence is CASSQDLGTRSYTQYF. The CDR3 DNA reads TGTGCCAGCAGCCAAGATCTCGGGACCAGATCATATACGCAGTATTTT.